The rows below give T cell receptor beta chains drawn from one sample of a study of blood T cells in healthy people across ages. TCRdb re-analysed the 5' RACE reads in MiXCR, keeping a single row per CDR3 protein. The table shows over 1,500,000 distinct CDR3 sequences, with about two fifths occurring only once. Specimen: blood. All receptors derive from a human donor in good health. Both conserved end residues are part of each CDR3. Each record gives: clone size, J gene, D gene, V gene, CDR3 protein, CDR3 DNA. D genes are given only for firm matches. Rows give clone size only sometimes, using once, few, many, or a class for an expanded clone.

clone size: NA
J gene: TRBJ2-1
D gene: NA
V gene: TRBV9
CDR3 protein: CASSVWEEPRYNEQFF
CDR3 DNA: TGTGCCAGCAGCGTATGGGAGGAGCCTCGCTACAATGAGCAGTTCTTC

clone size: few
J gene: TRBJ2-1
D gene: TRBD2
V gene: TRBV6-5
CDR3 protein: CASSYRPGLAASEQFF
CDR3 DNA: TGTGCCAGCAGTTACCGCCCGGGACTAGCGGCCAGTGAGCAGTTCTTC

clone size: NA
J gene: TRBJ2-7
D gene: TRBD2
V gene: TRBV7-2
CDR3 protein: CASSLKAGTTRAYEQYF
CDR3 DNA: TGTGCCAGCAGCTTAAAGGCTGGGACTACCCGCGCCTACGAGCAGTACTTC

clone size: NA
J gene: TRBJ2-1
D gene: NA
V gene: TRBV6-5
CDR3 protein: CASSYSWTGANEQFF
CDR3 DNA: TGTGCCAGCAGTTACTCATGGACTGGCGCTAATGAGCAGTTCTTC

clone size: NA
J gene: TRBJ2-7
D gene: NA
V gene: TRBV7-9
CDR3 protein: CASSSSPGTLTHYEQYF
CDR3 DNA: TGTGCCAGCAGCTCGTCGCCCGGGACCCTCACCCACTACGAGCAGTACTTC

clone size: many
J gene: TRBJ2-5
D gene: NA
V gene: TRBV12-3/TRBV12-4
CDR3 protein: CASRRTGRETQYF
CDR3 DNA: TGTGCCAGCAGAAGAACAGGGAGAGAGACCCAGTACTTC

clone size: many
J gene: TRBJ2-1
D gene: TRBD1
V gene: TRBV5-6
CDR3 protein: CASGGTGSFNEQFF
CDR3 DNA: TGTGCCAGCGGGGGGACAGGGTCATTCAATGAGCAGTTCTTC

clone size: NA
J gene: TRBJ2-1
D gene: NA
V gene: TRBV9
CDR3 protein: CASSVAPPGLNNEQFF
CDR3 DNA: TGTGCCAGCAGCGTAGCCCCCCCCGGTCTTAACAATGAGCAGTTCTTC

clone size: few
J gene: TRBJ2-7
D gene: NA
V gene: TRBV10-3
CDR3 protein: CAISDLESEVPYEQYF
CDR3 DNA: TGTGCCATCAGTGACCTCGAGTCTGAAGTCCCCTACGAGCAGTACTTC

clone size: few
J gene: TRBJ2-5
D gene: NA
V gene: TRBV2
CDR3 protein: CASSELGGGLETQYF
CDR3 DNA: TGTGCCAGCAGTGAACTCGGGGGCGGATTGGAGACCCAGTACTTC

clone size: few
J gene: TRBJ2-3
D gene: NA
V gene: TRBV5-5
CDR3 protein: CASSFRGSISTDTQYF
CDR3 DNA: TGTGCCAGCAGCTTTAGGGGTAGCATCAGCACAGATACGCAGTATTTT

clone size: NA
J gene: TRBJ2-1
D gene: NA
V gene: TRBV6-2/TRBV6-3
CDR3 protein: CASRSLVGTGEQFF
CDR3 DNA: TGTGCCAGCCGATCACTAGTGGGGACGGGTGAGCAGTTCTTC

clone size: NA
J gene: TRBJ2-2
D gene: TRBD2
V gene: TRBV20-1
CDR3 protein: CSARVVGGAGELFF
CDR3 DNA: TGCAGTGCTAGAGTGGTGGGGGGGGCCGGGGAGCTGTTTTTT

clone size: NA
J gene: TRBJ1-5
D gene: NA
V gene: TRBV7-2
CDR3 protein: CAGSLALRAPGGNQPQHF
CDR3 DNA: TGTGCCGGCAGCTTAGCGCTAAGGGCCCCAGGGGGCAATCAGCCCCAGCATTTT

clone size: NA
J gene: TRBJ2-1
D gene: TRBD1
V gene: TRBV14
CDR3 protein: CASSHRDRVYNEQFF
CDR3 DNA: TGTGCCAGCAGCCACCGGGACAGGGTGTACAATGAGCAGTTCTTC

clone size: NA
J gene: TRBJ2-5
D gene: NA
V gene: TRBV20-1
CDR3 protein: CSAKHLQETQYF
CDR3 DNA: TGCAGTGCAAAACACCTCCAGGAGACCCAGTACTTC

clone size: NA
J gene: TRBJ2-7
D gene: TRBD1
V gene: TRBV29-1
CDR3 protein: CSGSGGRRNDEQYF
CDR3 DNA: TGCAGCGGTTCAGGGGGCAGGAGAAACGACGAGCAGTACTTC

clone size: NA
J gene: TRBJ1-2
D gene: NA
V gene: TRBV10-3
CDR3 protein: CAISSLDGYTF
CDR3 DNA: TGTGCCATCAGCAGCTTGGATGGCTACACCTTC

clone size: NA
J gene: TRBJ1-1
D gene: TRBD1
V gene: TRBV20-1
CDR3 protein: CSARDRGGLYTEAFF
CDR3 DNA: TGCAGTGCTAGGGACAGGGGGGGCCTGTACACTGAAGCTTTCTTT

clone size: NA
J gene: TRBJ2-7
D gene: NA
V gene: TRBV27
CDR3 protein: CASSPQGTYSYEQYF
CDR3 DNA: TGTGCCAGCAGTCCTCAGGGTACCTACTCCTACGAGCAGTACTTC

clone size: NA
J gene: TRBJ1-1
D gene: TRBD1
V gene: TRBV5-5
CDR3 protein: CASSVTGGAAEAFF
CDR3 DNA: TGTGCCAGCAGCGTGACAGGGGGCGCCGCTGAAGCTTTCTTT

clone size: few
J gene: TRBJ1-2
D gene: TRBD1
V gene: TRBV6-5
CDR3 protein: CASNVQGASNYGYTF
CDR3 DNA: TGTGCCAGCAACGTACAGGGGGCTAGTAACTATGGCTACACCTTC

clone size: NA
J gene: TRBJ2-7
D gene: NA
V gene: TRBV5-1
CDR3 protein: CASSSGEYAYEQYF
CDR3 DNA: TGCGCCAGCAGCTCCGGGGAATATGCCTACGAGCAGTACTTC

clone size: NA
J gene: TRBJ2-7
D gene: NA
V gene: TRBV29-1
CDR3 protein: CSVEHGSRSYEQYF
CDR3 DNA: TGCAGCGTTGAACACGGGAGTAGATCCTACGAGCAGTACTTC

clone size: NA
J gene: TRBJ1-5
D gene: TRBD1
V gene: TRBV9
CDR3 protein: CASSSHPGTGHQPQHF
CDR3 DNA: TGTGCCAGCAGCTCCCACCCCGGGACAGGGCATCAGCCCCAGCATTTT

clone size: once
J gene: TRBJ2-1
D gene: NA
V gene: TRBV20-1
CDR3 protein: CSAPQPQNEQFF
CDR3 DNA: TGCAGTGCTCCTCAACCCCAGAATGAGCAGTTCTTC

clone size: few
J gene: TRBJ2-5
D gene: TRBD2
V gene: TRBV7-2
CDR3 protein: CASSTGLAGTETQYF
CDR3 DNA: TGTGCCAGCAGCACGGGACTAGCGGGGACGGAGACCCAGTACTTC

clone size: few
J gene: TRBJ1-5
D gene: NA
V gene: TRBV7-6
CDR3 protein: CASSLQRGAGQPQHF
CDR3 DNA: TGTGCCAGCAGCTTACAACGGGGGGCGGGTCAGCCCCAGCATTTT

clone size: NA
J gene: TRBJ2-3
D gene: TRBD2
V gene: TRBV20-1
CDR3 protein: CSARGLAGGIRPDTQYF
CDR3 DNA: TGCAGTGCTAGAGGACTAGCGGGGGGGATCCGGCCAGATACGCAGTATTTT

clone size: few
J gene: TRBJ2-3
D gene: NA
V gene: TRBV12-3/TRBV12-4
CDR3 protein: CASSLRGHTQYF
CDR3 DNA: TGTGCCAGCAGTTTAAGAGGTCATACGCAGTATTTT

clone size: few
J gene: TRBJ2-1
D gene: TRBD2
V gene: TRBV28
CDR3 protein: CASRRLAGGGYNEQFF
CDR3 DNA: TGTGCCAGCAGGAGACTAGCGGGGGGGGGCTACAATGAGCAGTTCTTC

clone size: few
J gene: TRBJ2-3
D gene: TRBD2
V gene: TRBV11-2
CDR3 protein: CASSLDPSGGRDTRYF
CDR3 DNA: TGTGCCAGCAGCTTAGATCCTAGCGGGGGGAGAGATACGCGGTATTTT

clone size: few
J gene: TRBJ1-1
D gene: NA
V gene: TRBV9
CDR3 protein: CASSLGDSPNTEAFF
CDR3 DNA: TGTGCCAGCAGCTTAGGCGACTCGCCGAACACTGAAGCTTTCTTT

clone size: NA
J gene: TRBJ1-2
D gene: TRBD1
V gene: TRBV27
CDR3 protein: CASRPRTGLDTF
CDR3 DNA: TGTGCCAGCAGGCCTCGGACAGGATTGGACACCTTC

clone size: few
J gene: TRBJ2-2
D gene: TRBD1
V gene: TRBV5-1
CDR3 protein: CASSLIGTGTNTGELFF
CDR3 DNA: TGCGCCAGCAGCTTGATAGGGACAGGGACGAACACCGGGGAGCTGTTTTTT

clone size: NA
J gene: TRBJ2-7
D gene: NA
V gene: TRBV7-2
CDR3 protein: CASSQDISSYEQYF
CDR3 DNA: TGTGCCAGCAGCCAGGACATATCTTCCTACGAGCAGTACTTC

clone size: NA
J gene: TRBJ1-1
D gene: NA
V gene: TRBV6-6
CDR3 protein: CASSYYTGGTEAFF
CDR3 DNA: TGTGCCAGCAGTTACTACACCGGGGGCACTGAAGCTTTCTTT

clone size: NA
J gene: TRBJ2-7
D gene: NA
V gene: TRBV7-8
CDR3 protein: CASSIPDSSEQYF
CDR3 DNA: TGTGCCAGCAGCATACCCGACAGTAGCGAGCAGTACTTC

clone size: NA
J gene: TRBJ2-5
D gene: NA
V gene: TRBV7-6
CDR3 protein: CASSPGLAIQETQYF
CDR3 DNA: TGTGCCAGCAGCCCTGGACTCGCTATCCAAGAGACCCAGTACTTC

clone size: NA
J gene: TRBJ2-2
D gene: NA
V gene: TRBV29-1
CDR3 protein: CSVVGGGAGELFF
CDR3 DNA: TGCAGCGTTGTAGGAGGGGGTGCCGGGGAGCTGTTTTTT

clone size: NA
J gene: TRBJ1-6
D gene: TRBD1
V gene: TRBV7-9
CDR3 protein: CASSARDSSLSSYNSPLHF
CDR3 DNA: TGTGCCAGCAGCGCCCGGGACAGCAGCTTGAGCTCCTATAATTCACCCCTCCACTTT

clone size: NA
J gene: TRBJ1-1
D gene: NA
V gene: TRBV7-2
CDR3 protein: CASSLIEGYTEAFF
CDR3 DNA: TGTGCCAGCAGCTTAATCGAGGGGTACACTGAAGCTTTCTTT

clone size: once
J gene: TRBJ1-6
D gene: TRBD1
V gene: TRBV7-2
CDR3 protein: CASSQGAASYNSPLHF
CDR3 DNA: TGTGCCAGCAGTCAGGGGGCGGCGTCCTATAATTCACCCCTCCACTTT

clone size: NA
J gene: TRBJ1-4
D gene: TRBD1
V gene: TRBV11-2
CDR3 protein: CASSLVQGGKLFF
CDR3 DNA: TGTGCCAGCAGCTTAGTCCAGGGGGGAAAACTGTTTTTT

clone size: few
J gene: TRBJ2-5
D gene: TRBD2
V gene: TRBV7-2
CDR3 protein: CASSQSGGALAETQYF
CDR3 DNA: TGTGCCAGCAGTCAAAGCGGGGGGGCTTTGGCAGAGACCCAGTACTTC

clone size: NA
J gene: TRBJ2-3
D gene: TRBD2
V gene: TRBV10-3
CDR3 protein: CAISELAGGRADTQYF
CDR3 DNA: TGTGCCATCAGTGAGTTAGCGGGGGGAAGGGCAGATACGCAGTATTTT

clone size: NA
J gene: TRBJ2-7
D gene: NA
V gene: TRBV13
CDR3 protein: CASGLGPREQYF
CDR3 DNA: TGTGCCAGCGGCTTAGGCCCTCGAGAGCAGTACTTC

clone size: many
J gene: TRBJ2-7
D gene: NA
V gene: TRBV29-1
CDR3 protein: CSAYDSAHYEQYF
CDR3 DNA: TGCAGCGCTTACGACAGTGCTCACTACGAGCAGTACTTC

clone size: NA
J gene: TRBJ2-5
D gene: NA
V gene: TRBV12-3/TRBV12-4
CDR3 protein: CASNFYRGETQYF
CDR3 DNA: TGTGCCAGCAATTTTTACAGAGGGGAGACCCAGTACTTC

clone size: few
J gene: TRBJ1-2
D gene: NA
V gene: TRBV6-2/TRBV6-3
CDR3 protein: CASTVDPGINYGYTF
CDR3 DNA: TGTGCCAGCACCGTCGACCCGGGGATTAACTATGGCTACACCTTC

clone size: few
J gene: TRBJ2-3
D gene: TRBD2
V gene: TRBV28
CDR3 protein: CASSLSYIAGGTDTQYF
CDR3 DNA: TGTGCCAGCAGTTTATCCTATATAGCGGGGGGCACAGATACGCAGTATTTT

clone size: few
J gene: TRBJ2-6
D gene: NA
V gene: TRBV5-1
CDR3 protein: CASSFPPDRLSGANVLTF
CDR3 DNA: TGCGCCAGCAGCTTCCCGCCAGACCGCCTCTCTGGGGCCAACGTCCTGACTTTC

clone size: NA
J gene: TRBJ2-7
D gene: TRBD1
V gene: TRBV20-1
CDR3 protein: CSAILPHLRDRWESSYEQYF
CDR3 DNA: TGCAGTGCTATTCTACCCCACCTCCGGGACAGATGGGAGAGTTCCTACGAGCAGTACTTC

clone size: NA
J gene: TRBJ2-1
D gene: TRBD2
V gene: TRBV10-3
CDR3 protein: CAINTAGGENEQFF
CDR3 DNA: TGTGCCATCAATACAGCGGGGGGAGAGAATGAGCAGTTCTTC

clone size: few
J gene: TRBJ1-5
D gene: NA
V gene: TRBV2
CDR3 protein: CASSSQDPYSNQPQHF
CDR3 DNA: TGTGCCAGCAGTTCCCAGGACCCTTATAGCAATCAGCCCCAGCATTTT

clone size: many
J gene: TRBJ2-5
D gene: NA
V gene: TRBV7-2
CDR3 protein: CASSFVSQETQYF
CDR3 DNA: TGTGCCAGCAGCTTTGTCTCACAAGAGACCCAGTACTTC

clone size: NA
J gene: TRBJ2-6
D gene: NA
V gene: TRBV7-3
CDR3 protein: CAGSPGRSIYSGANVLTF
CDR3 DNA: TGTGCCGGCAGCCCGGGACGGTCCATTTACTCTGGGGCCAACGTCCTGACTTTC

clone size: few
J gene: TRBJ2-5
D gene: TRBD2
V gene: TRBV20-1
CDR3 protein: CSASVPGTRGETQYF
CDR3 DNA: TGCAGTGCTAGTGTGCCAGGGACTAGGGGAGAGACCCAGTACTTC

clone size: NA
J gene: TRBJ2-5
D gene: TRBD2
V gene: TRBV5-4
CDR3 protein: CASSSPGSGETQYF
CDR3 DNA: TGTGCCAGCAGCTCCCCCGGTAGCGGGGAGACCCAGTACTTC